This record concerns one T cell receptor beta chain sequence. As originally analysed: Using reference gene primer amplification, nucleated cell counts were estimated. Method: immunoSEQ multiplex PCR; TCRdb's copy keeps in-frame clones and lacks some. The DNA was the basis for D and trimming; V, J and clone size are from that table. The profile shows around 180,000 clones, around 80% of them singletons. The entry originates in a study of blood T cell repertoires in COVID-19. Overall study: The samples span acute and convalescent COVID-19 from the United States, Italy and Spain. In each case, the material was cDNA or gDNA derived from T cells, B-cell-depleted T cells, or PBMCs.

This CDR3 contains 14 residues. Per germline, CDR1 SNHLY and CDR2 FYNNEI. V was clipped by 7 bases and J by 1 base; unmatched bases: 6. Input material: peripheral blood. This TCR came from a human donor in a cohort sampled during active COVID-19. The gene calls are TRBV2 and TRBJ2-7; 8 nucleotides agree with TRBD2. DNA for the CDR3: TGTGCCAGCACCCGGGGGGGGCCTTCCTACGAGCAGTACTTC. Protein: CASTRGGPSYEQYF.